This T cell receptor (beta chain) was retrieved from a study of early T cells in non-severe SARS-CoV-2 infection. This clonotype was detected ten times or more. V lost 3 bases and J lost 4; bases outside the gene matches: 7. CDR3 length: 15 amino acids. Germline V CDR1 and CDR2: WNHNN, SYGVQD (reference sequence). Researchers attached unique molecular identifiers to individual cDNA molecules. TCRdb independently ran MiXCR on the 5' RACE reads; one entry per CDR3 protein. The repertoire consists of over 20,000 distinct CDR3 sequences, with approximately 5% occurring once and the leading ten covering around 4.5%.

Sequenced sample: whole blood. This TCR derives from an adult who was a healthcare worker with PCR-confirmed SARS-CoV-2 infection or an uninfected control (not recorded which). The gene calls are TRBV10-1 and TRBJ2-5, with 8 positions matching TRBD1. CDR3 DNA sequence: TGCGCCAGCAGTGACCAGACAGGGGCGGGAGAGACCCAGTACTTC. Translation gives CASSDQTGAGETQYF.